This T cell receptor beta chain was observed in a study of blood T cell repertoires in COVID-19. Turning to the study itself: From T cells, B-cell-depleted T cells, or PBMCs came the material, which was cDNA or gDNA.

Sequencing was performed with immunoSEQ multiplex PCR; in TCRdb, only in-frame clones are kept and a portion is missing. The top ten clones hold just under 6.5% of a sample with roughly 250,000 clones, around 90% of them seen once. Those enrolled, adults aged roughly 18 to 89 years, came from fewer than 25 US areas. Germline CDR1 is SGHVS and CDR2 is FNYEAQ. The V end lost 5 bases, the J end lost 5 bases, and 6 bases lay between the germline ends. There are 11 residues in the CDR3. Source material: PBMCs or T cells enriched from blood (not recorded which). The source of this sequence is a woman aged 25 to 39 with acute COVID-19. The chain employs TRBV7-6 and TRBJ2-5; D gene ambiguous. CDR3 sequence: CASSVQETQYF. The CDR3 coding sequence is TGTGCCAGCAGCGTTCAGGAGACCCAGTACTTC. The entire variable domain, with the rest obtained from reference TRBV7-6 and TRBJ2-5, is as follows: GAGVSQSPRYKVTKRGQDVALRCDPISGHVSLYWYRQALGQGPEFLTYFNYEAQQDKSGLPNDRFSAERPEGSISTLTIQRTEQRDSAMYRCASSVQETQYFGPGTRLLVL.